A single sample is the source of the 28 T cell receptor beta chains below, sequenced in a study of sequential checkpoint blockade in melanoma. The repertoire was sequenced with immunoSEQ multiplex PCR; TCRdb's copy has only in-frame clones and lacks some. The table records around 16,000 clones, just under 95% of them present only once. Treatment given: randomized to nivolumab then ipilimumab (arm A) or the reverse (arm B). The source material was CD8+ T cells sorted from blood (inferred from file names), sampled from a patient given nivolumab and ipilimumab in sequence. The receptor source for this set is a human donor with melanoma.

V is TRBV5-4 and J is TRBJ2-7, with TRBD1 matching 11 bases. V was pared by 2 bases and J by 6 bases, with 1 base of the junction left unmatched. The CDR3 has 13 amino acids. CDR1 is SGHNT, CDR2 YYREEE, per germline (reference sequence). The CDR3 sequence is CASSFGTGGEQYF. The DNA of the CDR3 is TGTGCCAGCAGCTTTGGGACAGGGGGCGAGCAGTACTTC.

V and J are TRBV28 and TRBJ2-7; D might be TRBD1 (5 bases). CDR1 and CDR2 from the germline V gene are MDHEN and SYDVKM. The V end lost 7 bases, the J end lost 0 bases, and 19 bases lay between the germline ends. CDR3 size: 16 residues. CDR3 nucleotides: TGTGCCAGCACCCCAGGGCTAATTTCGAGCTCCTACGAGCAGTACGTC. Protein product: CASTPGLISSSYEQYV.

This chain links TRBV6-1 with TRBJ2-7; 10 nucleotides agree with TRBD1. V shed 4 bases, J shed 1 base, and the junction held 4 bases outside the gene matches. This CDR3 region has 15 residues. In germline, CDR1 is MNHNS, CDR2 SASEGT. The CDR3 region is CASSGRDRGSYEQYV. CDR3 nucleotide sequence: TGTGCCAGCAGTGGTAGGGACAGGGGATCCTACGAGCAGTACGTC.

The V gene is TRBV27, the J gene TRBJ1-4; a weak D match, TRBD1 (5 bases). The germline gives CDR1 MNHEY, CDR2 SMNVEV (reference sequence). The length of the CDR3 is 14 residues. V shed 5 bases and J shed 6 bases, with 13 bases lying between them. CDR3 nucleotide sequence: TGTGCCAGCAGTCTGAGCAGGGCTGATGAAAAACTGTTTTTT. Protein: CASSLSRADEKLFF.

The CDR3 sequence: CASSRGGDTEAFF. In DNA form, the CDR3 reads TGTGCCAGCAGCCGGGGGGGAGACACTGAAGCTTTCTTT. The J gene is TRBJ1-1, the V gene TRBV9; a possible D gene is TRBD1 (5 bases). Trimming took 4 bases from V and 3 from J, leaving 10 bases between them. Germline-derived CDR1 and CDR2 are SGDLS and YYNGEE. CDR3 size: 13 residues.

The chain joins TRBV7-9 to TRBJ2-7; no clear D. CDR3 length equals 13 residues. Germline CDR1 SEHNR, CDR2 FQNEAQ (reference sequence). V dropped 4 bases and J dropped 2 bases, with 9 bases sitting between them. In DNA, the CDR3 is TGTGCCAGCAGCTCCCCCTTTGCCTACGAGCAGTACTTC. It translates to CASSSPFAYEQYF.

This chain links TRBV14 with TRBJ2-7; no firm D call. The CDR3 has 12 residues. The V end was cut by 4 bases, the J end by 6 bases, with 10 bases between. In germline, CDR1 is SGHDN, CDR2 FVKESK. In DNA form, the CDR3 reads TGTGCCAGCAGCCCGGTAGGCGGCGAGCAGTACTTC. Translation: CASSPVGGEQYF.

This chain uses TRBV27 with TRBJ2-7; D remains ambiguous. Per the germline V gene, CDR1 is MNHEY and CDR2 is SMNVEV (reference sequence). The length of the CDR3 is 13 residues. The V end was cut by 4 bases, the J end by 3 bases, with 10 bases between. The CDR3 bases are TGTGCCAGCAGTTACCAAGCCGTCTACGAGCAGTACTTC. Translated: CASSYQAVYEQYF.

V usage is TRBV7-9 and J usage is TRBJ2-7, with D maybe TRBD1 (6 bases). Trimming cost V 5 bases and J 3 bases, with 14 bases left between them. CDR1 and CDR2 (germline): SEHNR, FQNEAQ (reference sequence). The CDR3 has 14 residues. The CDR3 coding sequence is TGTGCCAGCAGCCACGGACAGACGGACTACGAGCAGTACTTC. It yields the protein CASSHGQTDYEQYF.

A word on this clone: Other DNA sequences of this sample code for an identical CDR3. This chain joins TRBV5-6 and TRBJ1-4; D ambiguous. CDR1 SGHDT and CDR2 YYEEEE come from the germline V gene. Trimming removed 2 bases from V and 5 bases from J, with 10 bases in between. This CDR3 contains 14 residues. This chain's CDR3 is CASSLIATNEKLFF. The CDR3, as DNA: TGTGCCAGCAGCTTAATCGCTACGAATGAAAAACTGTTTTTT.

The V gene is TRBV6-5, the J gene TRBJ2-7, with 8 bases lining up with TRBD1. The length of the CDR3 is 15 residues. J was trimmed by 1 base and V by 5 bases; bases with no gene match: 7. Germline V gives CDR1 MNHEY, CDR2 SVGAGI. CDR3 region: CASSIGTGSSYEQYF. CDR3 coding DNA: TGTGCCAGCAGTATCGGGACAGGTTCTTCCTACGAGCAGTACTTC.

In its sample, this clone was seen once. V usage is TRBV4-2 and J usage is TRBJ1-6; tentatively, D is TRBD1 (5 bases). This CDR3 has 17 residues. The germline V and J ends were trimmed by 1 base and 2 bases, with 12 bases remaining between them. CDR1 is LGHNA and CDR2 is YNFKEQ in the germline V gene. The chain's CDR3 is CASSQGGAITYNSPLHF. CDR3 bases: TGTGCCAGCAGCCAAGGTGGGGCTATCACCTATAATTCACCCCTCCACTTT.

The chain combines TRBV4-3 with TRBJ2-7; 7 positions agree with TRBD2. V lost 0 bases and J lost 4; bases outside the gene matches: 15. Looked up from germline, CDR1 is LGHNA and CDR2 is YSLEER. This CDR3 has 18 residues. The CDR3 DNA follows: TGCGCCAGCAGCCAAGAGGTATTCGGTACGGGAGGTGGGTACGAGCAGTACTTC. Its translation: CASSQEVFGTGGGYEQYF.

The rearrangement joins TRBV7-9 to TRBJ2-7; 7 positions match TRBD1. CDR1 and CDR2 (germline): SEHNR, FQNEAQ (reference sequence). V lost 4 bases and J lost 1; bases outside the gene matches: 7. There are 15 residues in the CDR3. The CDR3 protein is CASSYPTGSSYEQYF. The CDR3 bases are TGTGCCAGCAGCTACCCGACAGGGTCATCCTACGAGCAGTACTTC. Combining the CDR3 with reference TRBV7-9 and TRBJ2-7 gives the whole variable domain DTGVSQNPRHKITKRGQNVTFRCDPISEHNRLYWYRQTLGQGPEFLTYFQNEAQLEKSRLLSDRFSAERPKGSFSTLEIQRTEQGDSAMYLCASSYPTGSSYEQYFGPGTRLTVT.

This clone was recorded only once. The CDR3 DNA sequence: TGTGCCAGCAGCTGGGACAGGGTCGGCGAGCAGTACGTC. Translation: CASSWDRVGEQYV. The chain employs TRBV5-4 and TRBJ2-7; 9 bases are a match to TRBD1. The CDR3 has 13 amino acids. The trim removed 3 bases at V and 6 bases at J, leaving 4 bases unmatched. The germline V gene has CDR1 SGHNT and CDR2 YYREEE (reference sequence).

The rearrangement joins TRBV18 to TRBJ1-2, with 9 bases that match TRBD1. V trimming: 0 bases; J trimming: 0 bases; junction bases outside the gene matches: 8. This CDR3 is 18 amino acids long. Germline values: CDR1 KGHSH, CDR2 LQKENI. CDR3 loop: CASSPPKDRGWANYGYTF. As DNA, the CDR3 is TGTGCCAGCTCACCACCGAAAGACAGGGGGTGGGCTAACTATGGCTACACCTTC.

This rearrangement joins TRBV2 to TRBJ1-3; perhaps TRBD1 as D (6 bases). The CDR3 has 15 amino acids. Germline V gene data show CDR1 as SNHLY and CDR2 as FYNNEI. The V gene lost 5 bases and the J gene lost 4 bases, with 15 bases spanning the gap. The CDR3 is CASSSQGPGGNTIYF. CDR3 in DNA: TGTGCCAGCAGTTCTCAGGGGCCAGGCGGAAACACCATATATTTT. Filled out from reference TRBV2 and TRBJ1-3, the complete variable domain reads EPEVTQTPSHQVTQMGQEVILRCVPISNHLYFYWYRQILGQKVEFLVSFYNNEISEKSEIFDDQFSVERPDGSNFTLKIRSTKLEDSAMYFCASSSQGPGGNTIYFGEGSWLTVV.

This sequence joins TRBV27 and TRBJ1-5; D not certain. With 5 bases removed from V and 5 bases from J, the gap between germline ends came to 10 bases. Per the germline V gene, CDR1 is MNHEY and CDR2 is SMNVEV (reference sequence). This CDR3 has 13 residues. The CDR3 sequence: CASSLQADQPQHF. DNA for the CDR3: TGTGCCAGCAGTCTCCAAGCGGATCAGCCCCAGCATTTT.

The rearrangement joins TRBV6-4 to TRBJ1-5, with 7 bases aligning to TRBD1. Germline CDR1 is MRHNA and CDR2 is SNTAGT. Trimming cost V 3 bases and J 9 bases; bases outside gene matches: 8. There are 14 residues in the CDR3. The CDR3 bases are TGTGCCAGCAGTGAATGGGCAGGGGGATGGCCCCAGCATTTT. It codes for CASSEWAGGWPQHF.

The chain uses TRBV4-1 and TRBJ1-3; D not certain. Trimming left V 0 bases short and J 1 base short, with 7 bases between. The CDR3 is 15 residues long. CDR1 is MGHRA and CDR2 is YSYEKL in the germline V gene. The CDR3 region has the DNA TGCGCCAGCAGCCAAGATCCGTATTCTGGAAACACCATATATTTT. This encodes CASSQDPYSGNTIYF.

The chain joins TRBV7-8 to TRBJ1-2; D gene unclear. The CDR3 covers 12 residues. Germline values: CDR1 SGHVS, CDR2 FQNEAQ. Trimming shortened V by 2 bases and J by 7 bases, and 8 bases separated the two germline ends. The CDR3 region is CASSLSGPGYTF. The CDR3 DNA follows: TGTGCCAGCAGCTTATCTGGGCCTGGCTACACCTTC.

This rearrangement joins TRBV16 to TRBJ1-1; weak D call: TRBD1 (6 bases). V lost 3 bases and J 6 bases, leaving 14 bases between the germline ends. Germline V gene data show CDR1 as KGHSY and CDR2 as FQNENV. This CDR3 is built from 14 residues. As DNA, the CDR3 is TGTGCCAGCAGCCACGCAGGGGCCTGGGCTGAAGCTTTCTTT. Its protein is CASSHAGAWAEAFF. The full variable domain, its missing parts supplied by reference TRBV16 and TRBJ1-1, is GEEVAQTPKHLVRGEGQKAKLYCAPIKGHSYVFWYQQVLKNEFKFLISFQNENVFDETGMPKERFSAKCLPNSPCSLEIQATKLEDSAVYFCASSHAGAWAEAFFGQGTRLTVV.

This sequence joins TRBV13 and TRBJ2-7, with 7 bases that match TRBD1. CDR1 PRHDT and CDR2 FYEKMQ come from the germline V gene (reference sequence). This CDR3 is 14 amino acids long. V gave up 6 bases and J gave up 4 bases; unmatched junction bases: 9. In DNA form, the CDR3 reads TGTGCCAGCAGGACCCGGGACAGCCCGTACGAGCAGTACTTC. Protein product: CASRTRDSPYEQYF.

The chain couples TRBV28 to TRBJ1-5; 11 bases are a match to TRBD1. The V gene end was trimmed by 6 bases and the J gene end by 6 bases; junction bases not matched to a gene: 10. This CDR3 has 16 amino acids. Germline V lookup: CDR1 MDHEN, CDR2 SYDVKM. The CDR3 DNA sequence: TGTGCCAGCAGCCCCCATTGGACAGGGGGCGGTCAGCCCCAGCATTTT. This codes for CASSPHWTGGGQPQHF.

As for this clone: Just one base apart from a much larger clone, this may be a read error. The CDR3, as DNA: TGTGTCAGCTCACCGGGGTTAGAACTCCGGACAGGTTTCTACGAGCAGTACTTC. This encodes CVSSPGLELRTGFYEQYF. The rearrangement uses TRBV18 and TRBJ2-5; 7 nucleotides match TRBD1. Gene TRBJ2-7 matches the end of the DNA better, so the J call may be wrong. The CDR3 has 18 amino acids. Germline assignment: CDR1 KGHSH and CDR2 LQKENI.

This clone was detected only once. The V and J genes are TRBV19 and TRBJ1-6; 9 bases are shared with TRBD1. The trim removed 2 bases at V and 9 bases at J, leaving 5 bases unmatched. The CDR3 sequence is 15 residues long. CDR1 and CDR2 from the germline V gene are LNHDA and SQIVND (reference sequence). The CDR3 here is CASSIWGQGGSPLHF. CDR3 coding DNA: TGTGCCAGTAGTATATGGGGACAGGGAGGTTCACCCCTCCACTTT.

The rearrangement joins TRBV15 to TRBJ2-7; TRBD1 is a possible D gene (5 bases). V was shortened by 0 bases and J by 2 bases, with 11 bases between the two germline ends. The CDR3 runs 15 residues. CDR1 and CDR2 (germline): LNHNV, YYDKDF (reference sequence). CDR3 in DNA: TGTGCCACCAGCAGAGATAGGTGGGGCCCCTACGAGCAGTACTTC. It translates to CATSRDRWGPYEQYF. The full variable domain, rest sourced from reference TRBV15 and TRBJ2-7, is DAMVIQNPRYQVTQFGKPVTLSCSQTLNHNVMYWYQQKSSQAPKLLFHYYDKDFNNEADTPDNFQSRRPNTSFCFLDIRSPGLGDTAMYLCATSRDRWGPYEQYFGPGTRLTVT.

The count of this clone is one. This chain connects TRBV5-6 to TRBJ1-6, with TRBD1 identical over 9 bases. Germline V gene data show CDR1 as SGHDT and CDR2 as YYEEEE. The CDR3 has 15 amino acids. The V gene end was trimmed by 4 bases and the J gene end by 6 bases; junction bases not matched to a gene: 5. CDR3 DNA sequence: TGTGCCAGCAGCCCGGACAGGGGCCTTAATTCACCCCTCCACTTT. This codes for CASSPDRGLNSPLHF.